This TCR beta chain was captured by sequencing in a study of blood T cell repertoires in COVID-19. Overall study context: COVID-19 samples from acute and convalescent phases originated in the United States, Italy and Spain. The analysed material was cDNA or gDNA that came from T cells, B-cell-depleted T cells, or PBMCs.

In the authors' workflow: Reference gene primer amplification gave estimated nucleated cell counts. Measured with immunoSEQ multiplex PCR; TCRdb has only the in-frame clones, and not every one. Clone size and the V and J calls come from that table; the DNA yielded D and trimming. The profile shows more than 200,000 clones, around 84% of them singletons. Germline assignment: CDR1 SGHRS and CDR2 YFSETQ. This CDR3 has 17 amino acids. Trimming pared 1 base from V and 4 bases from J, leaving 17 bases between. The V and J genes are TRBV5-1 and TRBJ2-2; D is ambiguous. This TCR was recovered from a man aged 50 to 60 with acute or convalescent COVID-19. Sequencing was performed on peripheral blood. CDR3 nucleotides: TGCGCCAGCAGCTTGACTAACACGGATGAGATCACCGGGGAGCTGTTTTTT. This gives the protein CASSLTNTDEITGELFF.